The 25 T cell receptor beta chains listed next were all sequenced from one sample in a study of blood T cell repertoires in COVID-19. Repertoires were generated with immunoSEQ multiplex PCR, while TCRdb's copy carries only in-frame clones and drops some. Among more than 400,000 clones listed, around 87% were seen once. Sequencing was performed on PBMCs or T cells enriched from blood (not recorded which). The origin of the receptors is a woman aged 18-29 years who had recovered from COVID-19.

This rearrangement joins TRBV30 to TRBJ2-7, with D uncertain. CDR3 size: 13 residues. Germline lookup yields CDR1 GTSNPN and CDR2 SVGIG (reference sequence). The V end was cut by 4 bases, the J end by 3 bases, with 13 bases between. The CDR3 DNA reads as TGTGCCTGGACTCGCTCAACTCTCTACGAGCAGTACTTC. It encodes CAWTRSTLYEQYF. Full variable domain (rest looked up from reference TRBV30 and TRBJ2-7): SQTIHQWPATLVQPVGSPLSLECTVEGTSNPNLYWYRQAAGRGLQLLFYSVGIGQISSEVPQNLSASRPQDRQFILSSKKLLLSDSGFYLCAWTRSTLYEQYFGPGTRLTVT.

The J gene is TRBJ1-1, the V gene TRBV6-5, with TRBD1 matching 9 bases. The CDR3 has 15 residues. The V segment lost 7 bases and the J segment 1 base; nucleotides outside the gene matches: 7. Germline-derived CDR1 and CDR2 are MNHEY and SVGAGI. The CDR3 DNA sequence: TGTGCCAGCACCAGGACAGGGGCGAAGAACACTGAAGCTTTCTTT. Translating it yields CASTRTGAKNTEAFF.

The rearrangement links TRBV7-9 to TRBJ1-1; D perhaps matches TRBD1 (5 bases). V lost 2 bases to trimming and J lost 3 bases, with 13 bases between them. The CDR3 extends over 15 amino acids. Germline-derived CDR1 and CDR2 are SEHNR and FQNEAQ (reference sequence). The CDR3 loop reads CASSLTATQDTEAFF. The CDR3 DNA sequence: TGTGCCAGCAGCTTAACCGCGACACAGGACACTGAAGCTTTCTTT.

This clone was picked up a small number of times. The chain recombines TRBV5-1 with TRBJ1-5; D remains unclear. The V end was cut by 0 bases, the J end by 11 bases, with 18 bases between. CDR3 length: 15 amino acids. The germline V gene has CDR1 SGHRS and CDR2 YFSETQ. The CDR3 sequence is CASSLDGGAGRAQHF. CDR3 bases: TGCGCCAGCAGCTTGGATGGCGGAGCTGGAAGAGCCCAGCATTTT.

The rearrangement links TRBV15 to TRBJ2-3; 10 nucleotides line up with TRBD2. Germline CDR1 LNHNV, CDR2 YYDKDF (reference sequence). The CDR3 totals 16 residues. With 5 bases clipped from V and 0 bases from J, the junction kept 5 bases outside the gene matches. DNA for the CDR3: TGTGCCACCAGCGCTCTAGCGGGAGTTAGCACAGATACGCAGTATTTT. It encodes CATSALAGVSTDTQYF.

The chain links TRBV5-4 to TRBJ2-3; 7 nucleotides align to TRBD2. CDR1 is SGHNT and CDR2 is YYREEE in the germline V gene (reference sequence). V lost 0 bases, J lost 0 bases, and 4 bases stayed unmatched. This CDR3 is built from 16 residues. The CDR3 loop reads CASSLDRAGSTDTQYF. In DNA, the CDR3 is TGTGCCAGCAGCTTGGATCGAGCGGGGAGCACAGATACGCAGTATTTT.

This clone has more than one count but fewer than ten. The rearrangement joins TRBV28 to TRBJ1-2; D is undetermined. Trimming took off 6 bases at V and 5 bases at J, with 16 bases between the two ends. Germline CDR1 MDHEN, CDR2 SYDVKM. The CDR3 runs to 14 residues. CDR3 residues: CASRRVGGSYGYTF. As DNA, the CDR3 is TGTGCCAGCAGGAGGGTCGGAGGGTCTTATGGCTACACCTTC.

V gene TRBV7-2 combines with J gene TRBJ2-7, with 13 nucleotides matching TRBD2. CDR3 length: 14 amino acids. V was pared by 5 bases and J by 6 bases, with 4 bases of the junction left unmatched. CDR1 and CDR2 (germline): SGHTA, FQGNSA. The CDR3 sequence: CASSPGTSGAEQYF. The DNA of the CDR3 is TGTGCCAGCAGCCCCGGGACTAGCGGGGCCGAGCAGTACTTC.

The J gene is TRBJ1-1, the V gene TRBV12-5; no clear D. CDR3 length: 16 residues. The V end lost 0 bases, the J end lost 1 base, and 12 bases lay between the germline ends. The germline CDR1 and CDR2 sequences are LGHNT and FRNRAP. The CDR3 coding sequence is TGTGCTAGTGGTTTGGTACTCCCCGTCCGGAACACTGAAGCTTTCTTT. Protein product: CASGLVLPVRNTEAFF.

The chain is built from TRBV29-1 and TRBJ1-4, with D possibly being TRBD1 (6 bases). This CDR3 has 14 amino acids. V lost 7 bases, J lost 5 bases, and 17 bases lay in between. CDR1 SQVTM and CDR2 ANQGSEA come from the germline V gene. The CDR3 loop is CSAGWTQGNEKLFF. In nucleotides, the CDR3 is TGCAGCGCCGGATGGACCCAGGGGAATGAAAAACTGTTTTTT. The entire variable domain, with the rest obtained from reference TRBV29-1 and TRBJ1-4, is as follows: SAVISQKPSRDICQRGTSLTIQCQVDSQVTMMFWYRQQPGQSLTLIATANQGSEATYESGFVIDKFPISRPNLTFSTLTVSNMSPEDSSIYLCSAGWTQGNEKLFFGSGTQLSVL.

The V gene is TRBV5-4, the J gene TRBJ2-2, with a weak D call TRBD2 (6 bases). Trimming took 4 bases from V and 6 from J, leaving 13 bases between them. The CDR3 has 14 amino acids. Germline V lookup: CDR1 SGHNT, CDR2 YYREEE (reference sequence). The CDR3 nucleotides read TGTGCCAGCAGCCCTGGAGTAGCGGCCGGGGAGCTGTTTTTT. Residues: CASSPGVAAGELFF.

CDR3 amino acids: CASSFGSLVQADGYTF. The CDR3 DNA reads as TGTGCCAGCAGCTTTGGGTCTTTGGTGCAGGCAGATGGCTACACCTTC. The chain links TRBV7-2 to TRBJ1-2; D is ambiguous. V was trimmed by 3 bases and J by 6 bases, leaving 20 bases between them. The CDR3 has 16 amino acids. Looked up from germline, CDR1 is SGHTA and CDR2 is FQGNSA.

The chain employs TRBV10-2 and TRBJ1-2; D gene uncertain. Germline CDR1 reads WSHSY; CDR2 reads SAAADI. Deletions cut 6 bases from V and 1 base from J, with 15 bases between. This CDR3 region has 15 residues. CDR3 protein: CASSSPERLNYGYTF. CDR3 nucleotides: TGCGCCAGCAGCTCCCCTGAGCGACTTAACTATGGCTACACCTTC.

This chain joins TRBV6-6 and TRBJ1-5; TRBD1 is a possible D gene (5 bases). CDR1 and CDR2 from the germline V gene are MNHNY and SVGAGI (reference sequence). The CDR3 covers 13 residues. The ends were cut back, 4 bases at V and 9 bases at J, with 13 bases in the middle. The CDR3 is CASSSLQGGPQHF. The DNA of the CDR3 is TGTGCCAGCAGTTCTTTGCAGGGCGGGCCCCAGCATTTT.

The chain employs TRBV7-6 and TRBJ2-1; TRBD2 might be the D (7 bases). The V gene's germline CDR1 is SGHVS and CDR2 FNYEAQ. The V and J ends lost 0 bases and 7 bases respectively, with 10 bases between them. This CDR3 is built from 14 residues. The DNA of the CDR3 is TGTGCCAGCAGCTTAGCGGGGGGGCTGAATGAGCAGTTCTTC. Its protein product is CASSLAGGLNEQFF.

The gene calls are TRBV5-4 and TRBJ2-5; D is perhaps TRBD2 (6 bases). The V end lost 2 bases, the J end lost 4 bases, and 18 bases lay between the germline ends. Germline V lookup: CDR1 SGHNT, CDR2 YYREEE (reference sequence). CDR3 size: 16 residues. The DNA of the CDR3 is TGTGCCAGCAGCTTTGGGCTAGGCGGGCGGGGAGAGACCCAGTACTTC. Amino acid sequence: CASSFGLGGRGETQYF. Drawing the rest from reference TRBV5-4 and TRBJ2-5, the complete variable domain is ETGVTQSPTHLIKTRGQQVTLRCSSQSGHNTVSWYQQALGQGPQFIFQYYREEENGRGNFPPRFSGLQFPNYSSELNVNALELDDSALYLCASSFGLGGRGETQYFGPGTRLLVL.

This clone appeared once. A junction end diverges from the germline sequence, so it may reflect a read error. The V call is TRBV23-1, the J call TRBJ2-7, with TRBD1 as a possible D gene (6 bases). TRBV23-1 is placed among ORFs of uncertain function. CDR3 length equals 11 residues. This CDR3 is CASILRTDLSF. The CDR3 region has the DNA TGCGCCAGCATCTTAAGGACAGACTTATCTTTC.

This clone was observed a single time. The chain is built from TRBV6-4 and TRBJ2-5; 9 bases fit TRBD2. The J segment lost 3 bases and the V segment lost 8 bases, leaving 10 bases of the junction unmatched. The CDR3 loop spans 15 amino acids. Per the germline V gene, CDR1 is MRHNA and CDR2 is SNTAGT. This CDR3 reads CASWTLAGEEETQYF. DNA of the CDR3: TGTGCCAGCTGGACTTTAGCGGGGGAGGAAGAGACCCAGTACTTC.

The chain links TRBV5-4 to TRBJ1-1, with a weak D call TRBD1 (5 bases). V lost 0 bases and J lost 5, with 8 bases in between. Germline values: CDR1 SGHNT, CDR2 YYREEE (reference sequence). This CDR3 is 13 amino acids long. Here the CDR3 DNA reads TGTGCCAGCAGCTTGGGGGGGGGTACTGAAGCTTTCTTT. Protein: CASSLGGGTEAFF. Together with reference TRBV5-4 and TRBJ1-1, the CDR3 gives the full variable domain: ETGVTQSPTHLIKTRGQQVTLRCSSQSGHNTVSWYQQALGQGPQFIFQYYREEENGRGNFPPRFSGLQFPNYSSELNVNALELDDSALYLCASSLGGGTEAFFGQGTRLTVV.

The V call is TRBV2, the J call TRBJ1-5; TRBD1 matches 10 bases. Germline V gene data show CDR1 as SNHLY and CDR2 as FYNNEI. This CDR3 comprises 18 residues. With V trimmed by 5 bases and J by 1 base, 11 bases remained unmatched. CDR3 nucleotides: TGTGCCAGCAGTTTGACAGGGGGCTTCCCAGGGAGCAATCAGCCCCAGCATTTT. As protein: CASSLTGGFPGSNQPQHF.

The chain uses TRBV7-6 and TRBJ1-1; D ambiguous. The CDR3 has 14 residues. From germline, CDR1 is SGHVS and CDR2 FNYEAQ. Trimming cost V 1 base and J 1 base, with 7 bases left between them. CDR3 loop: CASSLGGGNTEAFF. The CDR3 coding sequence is TGTGCCAGCAGCTTAGGGGGAGGGAACACTGAAGCTTTCTTT.

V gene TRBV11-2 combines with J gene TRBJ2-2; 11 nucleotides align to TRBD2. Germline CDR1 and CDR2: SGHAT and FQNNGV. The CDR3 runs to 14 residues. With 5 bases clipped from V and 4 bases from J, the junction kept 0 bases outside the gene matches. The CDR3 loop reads CASSLAGGTGELFF. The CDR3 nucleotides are TGTGCCAGCAGCCTAGCGGGGGGCACCGGGGAGCTGTTTTTT.

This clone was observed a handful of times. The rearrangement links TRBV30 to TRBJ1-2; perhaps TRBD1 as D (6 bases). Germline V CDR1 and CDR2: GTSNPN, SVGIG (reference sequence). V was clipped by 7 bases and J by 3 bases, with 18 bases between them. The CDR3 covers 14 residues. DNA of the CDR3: TGTGCCTCTAGGGGGGGAAATGGGGACTATGGCTACACCTTC. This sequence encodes CASRGGNGDYGYTF. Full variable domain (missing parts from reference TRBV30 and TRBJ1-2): SQTIHQWPATLVQPVGSPLSLECTVEGTSNPNLYWYRQAAGRGLQLLFYSVGIGQISSEVPQNLSASRPQDRQFILSSKKLLLSDSGFYLCASRGGNGDYGYTFGSGTRLTVV.

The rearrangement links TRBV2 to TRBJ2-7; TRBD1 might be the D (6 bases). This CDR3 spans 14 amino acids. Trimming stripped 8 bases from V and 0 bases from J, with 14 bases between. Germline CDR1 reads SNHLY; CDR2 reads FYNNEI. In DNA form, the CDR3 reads TGTGCCAGCGGATACACAGGGTACTCCTACGAGCAGTACTTC. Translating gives CASGYTGYSYEQYF.

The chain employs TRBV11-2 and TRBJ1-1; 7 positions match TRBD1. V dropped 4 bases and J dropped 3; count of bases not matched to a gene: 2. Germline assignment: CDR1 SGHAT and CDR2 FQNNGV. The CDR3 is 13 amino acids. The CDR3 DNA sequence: TGTGCCAGCAGCTCAGGGGGATACACTGAAGCTTTCTTT. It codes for CASSSGGYTEAFF.